These 26 T cell receptor beta chains originate from one sample sequenced in a study of blood T cell repertoires in COVID-19. Produced via immunoSEQ multiplex PCR; TCRdb's table is partial and in-frame only. This sample has about 68,000 clones, with 65% to 90% found just once. The sample was peripheral blood. The source of these receptors is a woman aged 60-70 years with acute or convalescent COVID-19.

The chain combines TRBV5-1 with TRBJ2-4, with D maybe TRBD2 (5 bases). The CDR3 is made up of 15 amino acids. In germline, CDR1 is SGHRS, CDR2 YFSETQ. V lost 4 bases to trimming and J lost 6 bases, with 17 bases between them. CDR3 nucleotide sequence: TGCGCCAGCAGCCCCGACGGAGGATCTGGAAACATTCAGTACTTC. This sequence encodes CASSPDGGSGNIQYF.

The chain combines TRBV30 with TRBJ1-4; D gene ambiguous. V was trimmed by 4 bases and J by 8 bases, leaving 5 bases between them. The CDR3 runs 10 residues. Germline loops: CDR1 GTSNPN, CDR2 SVGIG (reference sequence). CDR3 region: CAWMQEKLFF. DNA for the CDR3: TGTGCCTGGATGCAGGAAAAACTGTTTTTT.

The chain carries TRBV4-1 and TRBJ1-2; possibly TRBD1 for D (5 bases). CDR3 size: 16 residues. Per the germline V gene, CDR1 is MGHRA and CDR2 is YSYEKL. The V end lost 1 base, the J end lost 4 bases, and 16 bases lay between the germline ends. CDR3 nucleotide sequence: TGCGCCAGCAGCCAAGCCCATCAGGGTCCCGCCTATGGCTACACCTTC. Translating it yields CASSQAHQGPAYGYTF.

The chain has TRBV5-6 and TRBJ2-2; D might be TRBD1 (5 bases). In germline, CDR1 is SGHDT, CDR2 YYEEEE. This CDR3 has 16 residues. V lost 4 bases and J lost 4, with 17 bases in between. CDR3 DNA sequence: TGTGCCAGCAGCCCGGTGGTGGCGGACACCACCGGGGAGCTGTTTTTT. It specifies CASSPVVADTTGELFF. The variable domain in full, completed from reference TRBV5-6 and TRBJ2-2, reads DAGVTQSPTHLIKTRGQQVTLRCSPKSGHDTVSWYQQALGQGPQFIFQYYEEEERQRGNFPDRFSGHQFPNYSSELNVNALLLGDSALYLCASSPVVADTTGELFFGEGSRLTVL.

The rearrangement links TRBV18 to TRBJ1-2; maybe TRBD1 (6 bases). Germline loops: CDR1 KGHSH, CDR2 LQKENI. V gave up 1 base and J gave up 4 bases, with 19 bases separating them. The CDR3 has 17 residues. CDR3 protein: CASSPLILQGPRYGYTF. The CDR3 DNA follows: TGTGCCAGCTCACCACTAATTCTTCAGGGGCCGCGCTATGGCTACACCTTC.

The V gene is TRBV11-2, the J gene TRBJ1-5; D remains unclear. Germline CDR1 and CDR2: SGHAT and FQNNGV. This CDR3 region has 13 residues. Trimming removed 2 bases at V and 7 bases at J, with 9 bases between. Here the CDR3 DNA reads TGTGCCAGCAGCTTATGGCGAGGACAGCCCCAGCATTTT. It specifies CASSLWRGQPQHF.

The J gene is TRBJ2-7, the V gene TRBV7-8; D uncertain. Germline V CDR1 and CDR2: SGHVS, FQNEAQ. The V end lost 1 base, the J end lost 2 bases, and 9 bases lay between the germline ends. The CDR3 consists of 14 residues. As DNA, the CDR3 is TGTGCCAGCAGCTTAGTACGACATCCCTACGAGCAGTACTTC. Amino acids: CASSLVRHPYEQYF.

The V and J genes are TRBV9 and TRBJ1-1; 7 bases are shared with TRBD1. Germline V gene lookup returns CDR1 SGDLS and CDR2 YYNGEE. With 4 bases clipped from V and 2 bases from J, the junction kept 5 bases outside the gene matches. CDR3 size: 14 residues. CDR3 bases: TGTGCCAGCAGCTTTACAGGGGCAAACACTGAAGCTTTCTTT. This encodes CASSFTGANTEAFF.

V gene TRBV14 combines with J gene TRBJ1-6; no definite D call. Germline CDR1 and CDR2: SGHDN and FVKESK. V lost 1 base and J lost 13, with 11 bases in between. The CDR3 loop spans 13 amino acids. In DNA, the CDR3 is TGTGCCAGCAGCCAAGGGACTCCGCTTCCCCTCCACTTT. Translation: CASSQGTPLPLHF.

The V gene is TRBV6-6, the J gene TRBJ2-7, with D perhaps TRBD1 (7 bases). With 4 bases removed from V and 2 bases from J, the gap between germline ends came to 15 bases. Germline-derived CDR1 and CDR2 are MNHNY and SVGAGI (reference sequence). There are 15 residues in the CDR3. CDR3 sequence: CASSSQGGGAYEQYF. CDR3 bases: TGTGCCAGCAGTTCCCAGGGGGGCGGTGCCTACGAGCAGTACTTC.

In DNA, the CDR3 is TGCGCCAGCAGCCTAGCGGGACGGGGCACAGATACGCAGTATTTT. It yields the protein CASSLAGRGTDTQYF. The rearrangement links TRBV5-1 to TRBJ2-3, with 9 nucleotides matching TRBD2. CDR3 size: 15 residues. The trim removed 4 bases at V and 1 base at J, leaving 4 bases unmatched. CDR1 SGHRS and CDR2 YFSETQ come from the germline V gene.

This sequence joins TRBV28 and TRBJ2-2; no definite D call. Trimming stripped 2 bases from V and 2 bases from J, with 9 bases between. There are 15 residues in the CDR3. Germline-derived CDR1 and CDR2 are MDHEN and SYDVKM. The CDR3 nucleotides read TGTGCCAGCAGTTTACACACAGCTAACACCGGGGAGCTGTTTTTT. Translating it yields CASSLHTANTGELFF.

V and J are TRBV28 and TRBJ1-1; 7 nucleotides line up with TRBD1. The CDR3 consists of 15 residues. The V gene's germline CDR1 is MDHEN and CDR2 SYDVKM. The trim removed 2 bases at V and 0 bases at J, leaving 3 bases unmatched. CDR3 in amino acids: CASSLGTVLNTEAFF. In nucleotides, the CDR3 is TGTGCCAGCAGTTTAGGGACAGTGTTGAACACTGAAGCTTTCTTT.

The gene calls are TRBV3-1 (or the pseudogene TRBV3-2) and TRBJ1-1, with 11 bases fitting TRBD1. The germline V gene has CDR1 LGHDT and CDR2 YNNKEL (reference sequence). J gave up 5 bases and V 4 bases, and 3 bases lay outside the gene matches. The CDR3 runs to 14 residues. The CDR3 DNA follows: TGTGCCAGCAGCCGCGGGACAGGGGGGACTGAAGCTTTCTTT. It translates to CASSRGTGGTEAFF.

This rearrangement joins TRBV7-9 to TRBJ1-2; D is possibly TRBD1 (6 bases). The germline V gene has CDR1 SEHNR and CDR2 FQNEAQ (reference sequence). The CDR3 runs to 15 residues. V lost 2 bases, J lost 4 bases, and 14 bases lay in between. Here the CDR3 reads CASSLFAGGAYGYTF. As DNA, the CDR3 is TGTGCCAGCAGCTTATTCGCCGGGGGGGCCTATGGCTACACCTTC.

This rearrangement joins TRBV5-1 to TRBJ2-1; 11 bases fit TRBD2. Trimming removed 4 bases from V and 4 bases from J; junction bases left unmatched: 4. This CDR3 has 15 residues. The V gene's germline CDR1 is SGHRS and CDR2 YFSETQ. CDR3 in amino acids: CASSLSSGRYNEQFF. CDR3 coding DNA: TGCGCCAGCAGCCTGTCTAGCGGGAGGTACAATGAGCAGTTCTTC.

The chain uses TRBV7-2 and TRBJ2-5; 7 nucleotides match TRBD1. The ends lost 5 bases at V and 4 bases at J; junction bases unmatched: 10. In germline, CDR1 is SGHTA, CDR2 FQGNSA. The CDR3 sequence is 15 residues long. CDR3 loop: CASSRTTGFRETQYF. In nucleotides, the CDR3 is TGTGCCAGCAGCCGGACGACAGGGTTTCGAGAGACCCAGTACTTC.

Written as DNA, the CDR3 is TGCGCCAGCAGCCCCAGCGGGGACTCTGGAAACACCATATATTTT. The encoded protein is CASSPSGDSGNTIYF. The chain links TRBV5-1 to TRBJ1-3; D gene uncertain. CDR3 length: 15 residues. Trimming took 4 bases from V and 0 from J, leaving 11 bases between them. In germline, CDR1 is SGHRS, CDR2 YFSETQ.

The V call is TRBV4-2, the J call TRBJ1-1; D unclear. Germline values: CDR1 LGHNA, CDR2 YNFKEQ. The CDR3 runs to 14 residues. Trimming took off 0 bases at V and 6 bases at J, with 11 bases between the two ends. For the CDR3, the DNA is TGTGCCAGCAGCCAAGATCACGAGGTCCCTGAAGCTTTCTTT. Residues: CASSQDHEVPEAFF.

Points on this clone: Other DNA sequences in this sample translate to the same CDR3. CDR3 residues: CASGDRGLGYTF. DNA of the CDR3: TGCGCCAGCGGAGACAGGGGGCTCGGCTACACCTTC. The chain links TRBV5-1 to TRBJ1-2; 10 bases line up with TRBD1. The V gene end was trimmed by 7 bases and the J gene end by 8 bases; junction bases not matched to a gene: 5. The CDR3 extends over 12 amino acids. CDR1 SGHRS and CDR2 YFSETQ come from the germline V gene.

The chain uses TRBV21-1 and TRBJ1-5; the tabulated D call, TRBD1, remains unverified against the DNA. TRBV21-1 counts as a pseudogene. The CDR3 totals 18 residues. CDR3 region: CASSKGLHPPYSNQPQHF. CDR3 coding DNA: TGTGCCAGCAGCAAAGGGCTGCACCCCCCTTATAGCAATCAGCCCCAGCATTTT.

The V and J genes are TRBV28 and TRBJ1-2; no clear D gene. The V and J ends lost 6 bases and 3 bases respectively, with 11 bases between them. Germline values: CDR1 MDHEN, CDR2 SYDVKM. This CDR3 has 13 residues. The CDR3, as DNA: TGTGCCAGCAGCCACCGGGAGGACTATGGCTACACCTTC. Protein sequence: CASSHREDYGYTF.

The V gene is TRBV19, the J gene TRBJ1-1; a weak D match, TRBD1 (5 bases). CDR1 is LNHDA and CDR2 is SQIVND in the germline V gene (reference sequence). Deletions cut 4 bases from V and 5 bases from J, with 11 bases between. The length of the CDR3 is 13 residues. The CDR3 nucleotides are TGTGCCAGTAGTAGGGGCGGTTGGACTGAAGCTTTCTTT. Translating it yields CASSRGGWTEAFF.

The CDR3 reads CASSPTSGGSYNEQFF. DNA for the CDR3: TGTGCCAGCAGCCCCACCAGCGGGGGCTCCTACAATGAGCAGTTCTTC. The chain combines TRBV11-3 with TRBJ2-1; 8 nucleotides agree with TRBD2. With V trimmed by 5 bases and J by 0 bases, 6 bases remained unmatched. CDR3 length equals 16 residues. Germline CDR1 is SGHNT and CDR2 is YENEEA.

This chain uses TRBV5-6 with TRBJ2-1; 7 positions agree with TRBD1. Per the germline V gene, CDR1 is SGHDT and CDR2 is YYEEEE. The CDR3 runs 17 residues. The V segment lost 3 bases and the J segment 7 bases; nucleotides outside the gene matches: 16. The CDR3 spells CASSSVGTAQNRNEQFF. Here the CDR3 DNA reads TGTGCCAGCAGCTCGGTAGGGACAGCCCAAAACAGGAATGAGCAGTTCTTC.

The chain joins TRBV6-5 to TRBJ2-6, with a weak D call TRBD1 (5 bases). Trimming took 8 bases from V and 3 from J, leaving 14 bases between them. The CDR3 is 15 amino acids. Per germline, CDR1 MNHEY and CDR2 SVGAGI. CDR3 in amino acids: CASHERGSGANVLTF. CDR3 bases: TGTGCCAGCCATGAAAGGGGAAGTGGGGCCAACGTCCTGACTTTC.